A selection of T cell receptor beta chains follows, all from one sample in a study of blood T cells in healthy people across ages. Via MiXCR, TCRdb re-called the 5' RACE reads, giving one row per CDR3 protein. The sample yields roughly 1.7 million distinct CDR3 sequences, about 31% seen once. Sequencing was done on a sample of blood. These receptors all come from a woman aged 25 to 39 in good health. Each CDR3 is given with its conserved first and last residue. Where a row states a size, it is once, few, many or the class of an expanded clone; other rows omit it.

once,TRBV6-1,CASSEAYRVTQYF
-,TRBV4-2,CASSQLRGSGANVLTF
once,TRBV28,CASQYDSNQPQHF
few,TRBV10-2,CASSGQGGEQYF
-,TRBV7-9,CASSPLTGAHEKLFF
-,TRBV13,CASSFGRAGDGTDTQYF
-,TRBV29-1,CSGMVGEKLFF
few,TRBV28,CASSSESGLAGDTDTQYF
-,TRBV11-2,CASSIGGRGSTDTQYF
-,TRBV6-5,CASSWAGEREQYF
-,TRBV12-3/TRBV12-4,CASKFSRTTATGTQYF
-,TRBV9,CASRAGLAGLDTQYF
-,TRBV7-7,CASSPSGSSSYNEQYF
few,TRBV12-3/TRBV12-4,CASRRTAAPLHF
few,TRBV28,CASSPHHAGGYEQYF
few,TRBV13,CASSLVPGTQETQYF
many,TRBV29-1,CSVRSTGSSGANVLTF
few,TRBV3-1,CASSQDASLWGNEQFF
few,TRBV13,CASSLLTGDSQETQYF
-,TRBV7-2,CASSFRQGAETPLHF
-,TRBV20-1,CSAKDNSGIWETQYF
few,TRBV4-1,CASSPRDRVSEAFF